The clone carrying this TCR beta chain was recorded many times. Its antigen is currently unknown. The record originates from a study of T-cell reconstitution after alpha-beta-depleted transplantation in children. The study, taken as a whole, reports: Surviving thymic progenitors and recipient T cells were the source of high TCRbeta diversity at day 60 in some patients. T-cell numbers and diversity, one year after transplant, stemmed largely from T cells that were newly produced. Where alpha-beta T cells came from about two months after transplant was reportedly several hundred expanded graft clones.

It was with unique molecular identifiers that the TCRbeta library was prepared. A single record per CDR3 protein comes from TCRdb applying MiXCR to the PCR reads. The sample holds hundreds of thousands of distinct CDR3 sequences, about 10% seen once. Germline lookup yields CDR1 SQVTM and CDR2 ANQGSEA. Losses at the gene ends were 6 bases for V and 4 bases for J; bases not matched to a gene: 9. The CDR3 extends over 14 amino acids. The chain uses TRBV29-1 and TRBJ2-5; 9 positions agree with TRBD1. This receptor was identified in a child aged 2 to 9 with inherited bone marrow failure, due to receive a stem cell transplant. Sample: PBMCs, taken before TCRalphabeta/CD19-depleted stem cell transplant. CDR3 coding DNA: TGCAGCGTCCGTGGGGGACAGGGAGGAGAGACCCAGTACTTC. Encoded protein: CSVRGGQGGETQYF.